In its sample, the clone carrying this T cell receptor (beta chain) is medium-sized. This specimen comes from a study of T cells after somatic rescue of genetic block. The germline V gene encodes CDR1 LNHNV and CDR2 YYDKDF (reference sequence). The CDR3 runs 17 residues. V lost 5 bases, J lost 0 bases, and 14 bases lay in between. Measured with immunoSEQ multiplex PCR; TCRdb has only the in-frame clones, and not every one. The repertoire holds 12,000 to 15,000 clones, more than 70% seen once, with less than 35% in the top ten. The chain links TRBV15 to TRBJ2-6, with D perhaps matching TRBD1 (5 bases). The sample was peripheral blood mononuclear cells (PBMCs). The receptor was derived from a man between 18 and 35 years old. CDR3 in DNA: TGTGCCACCAGCCCCAGGGCTCCCGACTCTGGGGCCAACGTCCTGACTTTC. It codes for CATSPRAPDSGANVLTF.